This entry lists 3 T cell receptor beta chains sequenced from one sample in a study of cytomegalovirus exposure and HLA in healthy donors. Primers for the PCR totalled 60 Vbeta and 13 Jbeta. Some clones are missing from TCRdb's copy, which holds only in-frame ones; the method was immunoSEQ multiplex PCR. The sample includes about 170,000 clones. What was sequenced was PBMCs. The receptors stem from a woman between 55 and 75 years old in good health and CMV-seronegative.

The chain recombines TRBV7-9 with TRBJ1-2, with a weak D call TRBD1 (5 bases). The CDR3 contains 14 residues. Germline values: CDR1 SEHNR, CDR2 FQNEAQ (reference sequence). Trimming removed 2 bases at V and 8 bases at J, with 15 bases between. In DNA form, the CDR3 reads TGTGCCAGCAGCTTACGGGGGGACGGAGGGGGCTACACCTTC. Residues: CASSLRGDGGGYTF.

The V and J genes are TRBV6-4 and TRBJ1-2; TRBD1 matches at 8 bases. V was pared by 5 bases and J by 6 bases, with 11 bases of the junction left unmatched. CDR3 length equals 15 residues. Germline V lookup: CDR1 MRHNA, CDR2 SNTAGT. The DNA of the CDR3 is TGTGCCAGCAGTTCTTACCCGACAGGGGTGGATGGCTACACCTTC. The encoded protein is CASSSYPTGVDGYTF.

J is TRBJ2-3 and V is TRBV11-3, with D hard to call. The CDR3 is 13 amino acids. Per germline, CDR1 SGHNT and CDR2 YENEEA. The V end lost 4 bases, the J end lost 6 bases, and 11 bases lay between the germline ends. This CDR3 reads CASSSNRLDTQYF. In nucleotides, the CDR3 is TGTGCCAGCAGCTCCAACCGGTTGGATACGCAGTATTTT.